This TCR beta chain was identified in a study of cytomegalovirus exposure and HLA in healthy donors. The germline CDR1 and CDR2 sequences are LNHDA and SQIVND (reference sequence). The CDR3 contains 14 residues. Trimming took 3 bases from V and 9 from J; bases not matched to a gene: 7. It was with 60 Vbeta and 13 Jbeta primers that the PCR ran. TCRdb keeps only in-frame clones here, not all; method: immunoSEQ multiplex PCR. The sample consists of 180,000 or so clones, roughly 80% of them appearing once. Donors consisted of healthy bone marrow donors. The chain joins TRBV19 to TRBJ2-1, with 8 bases matching TRBD1. The sample comprised PBMCs. This TCR was recovered from a middle-aged woman in good health and CMV-seropositive. CDR3 protein: CASSMDRERSEQFF. CDR3 sequence (DNA): TGTGCCAGTAGTATGGACAGGGAGAGGAGTGAGCAGTTCTTC.